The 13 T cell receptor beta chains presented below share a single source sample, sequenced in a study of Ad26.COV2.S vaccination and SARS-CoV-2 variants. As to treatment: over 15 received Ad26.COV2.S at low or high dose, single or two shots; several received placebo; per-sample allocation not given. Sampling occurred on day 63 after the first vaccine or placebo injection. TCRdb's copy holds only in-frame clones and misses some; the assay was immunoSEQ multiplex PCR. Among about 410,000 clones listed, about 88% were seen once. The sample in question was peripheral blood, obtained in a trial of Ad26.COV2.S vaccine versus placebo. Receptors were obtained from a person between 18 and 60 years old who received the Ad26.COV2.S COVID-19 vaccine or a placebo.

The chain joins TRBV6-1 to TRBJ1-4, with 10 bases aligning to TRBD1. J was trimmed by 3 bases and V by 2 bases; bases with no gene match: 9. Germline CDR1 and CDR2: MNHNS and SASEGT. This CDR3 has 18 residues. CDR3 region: CASSESTGGTIANEKLFF. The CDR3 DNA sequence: TGTGCCAGCAGTGAATCGACAGGGGGCACAATCGCTAATGAAAAACTGTTTTTT.

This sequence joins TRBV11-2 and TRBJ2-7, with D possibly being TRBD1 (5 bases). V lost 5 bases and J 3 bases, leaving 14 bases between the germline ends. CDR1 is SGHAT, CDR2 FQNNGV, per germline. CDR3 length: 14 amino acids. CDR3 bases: TGTGCCAGCAGCCCTATTAGGGGCTACTACGAGCAGTACTTC. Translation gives CASSPIRGYYEQYF.

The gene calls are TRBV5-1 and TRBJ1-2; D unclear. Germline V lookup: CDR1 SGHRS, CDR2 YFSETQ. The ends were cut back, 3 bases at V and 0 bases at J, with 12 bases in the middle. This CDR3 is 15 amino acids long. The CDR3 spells CASSSGAGSNYGYTF. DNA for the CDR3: TGCGCCAGCAGCTCCGGCGCGGGATCTAACTATGGCTACACCTTC.

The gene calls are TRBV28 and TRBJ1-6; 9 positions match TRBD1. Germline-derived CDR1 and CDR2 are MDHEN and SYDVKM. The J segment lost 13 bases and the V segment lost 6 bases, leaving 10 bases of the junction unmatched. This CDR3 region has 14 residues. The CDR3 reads CASSIPGQGYPLHF. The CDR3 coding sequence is TGTGCCAGCAGCATCCCGGGACAGGGTTACCCCCTCCACTTT. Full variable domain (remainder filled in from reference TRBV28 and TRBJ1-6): DVKVTQSSRYLVKRTGEKVFLECVQDMDHENMFWYRQDPGLGLRLIYFSYDVKMKEKGDIPEGYSVSREKKERFSLILESASTNQTSMYLCASSIPGQGYPLHFGNGTRLTVT.

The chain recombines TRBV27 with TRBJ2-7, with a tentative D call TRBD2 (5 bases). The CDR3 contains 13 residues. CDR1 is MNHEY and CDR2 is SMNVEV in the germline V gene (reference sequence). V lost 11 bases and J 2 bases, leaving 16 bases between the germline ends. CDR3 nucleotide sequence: TGTGCCGAGCGACGGGATCCCACCTACGAGCAGTACTTC. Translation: CAERRDPTYEQYF.

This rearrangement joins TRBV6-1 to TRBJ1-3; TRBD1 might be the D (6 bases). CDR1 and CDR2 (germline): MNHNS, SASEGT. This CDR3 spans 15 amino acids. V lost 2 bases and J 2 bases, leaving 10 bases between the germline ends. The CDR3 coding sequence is TGTGCCAGCAGTGAACAGGGACACCCTGGAAACACCATATATTTT. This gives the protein CASSEQGHPGNTIYF.

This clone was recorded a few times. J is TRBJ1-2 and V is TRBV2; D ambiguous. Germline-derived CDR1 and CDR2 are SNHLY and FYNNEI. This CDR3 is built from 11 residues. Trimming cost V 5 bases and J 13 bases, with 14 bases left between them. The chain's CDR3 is CASSLAVHGTF. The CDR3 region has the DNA TGTGCCAGCAGTTTGGCGGTACACGGCACCTTC.

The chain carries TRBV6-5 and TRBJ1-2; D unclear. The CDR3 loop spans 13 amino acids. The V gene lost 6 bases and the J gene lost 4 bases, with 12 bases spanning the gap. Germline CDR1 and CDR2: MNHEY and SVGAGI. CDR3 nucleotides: TGTGCCAGCAGCCACCCTCCCGCCTATGGCTACACCTTC. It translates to CASSHPPAYGYTF.

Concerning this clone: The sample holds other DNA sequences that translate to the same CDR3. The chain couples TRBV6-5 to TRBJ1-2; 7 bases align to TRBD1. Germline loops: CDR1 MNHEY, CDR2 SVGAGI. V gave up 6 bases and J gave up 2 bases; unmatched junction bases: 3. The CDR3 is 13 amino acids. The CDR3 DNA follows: TGTGCCAGCAGGACAGGGCTGAACTATGGCTACACCTTC. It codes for CASRTGLNYGYTF.

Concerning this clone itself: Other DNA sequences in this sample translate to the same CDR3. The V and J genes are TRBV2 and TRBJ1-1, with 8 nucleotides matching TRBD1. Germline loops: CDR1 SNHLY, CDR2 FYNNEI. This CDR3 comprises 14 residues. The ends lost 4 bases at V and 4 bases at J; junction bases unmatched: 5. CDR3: CASSVDRGGTEAFF. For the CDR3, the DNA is TGTGCCAGCAGTGTAGACAGGGGTGGCACTGAAGCTTTCTTT.

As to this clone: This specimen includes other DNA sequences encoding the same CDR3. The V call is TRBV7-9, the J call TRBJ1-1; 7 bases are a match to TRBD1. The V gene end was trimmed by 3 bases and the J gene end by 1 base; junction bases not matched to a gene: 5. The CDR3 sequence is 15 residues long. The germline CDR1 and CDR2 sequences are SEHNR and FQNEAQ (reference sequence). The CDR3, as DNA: TGTGCCAGCAGCTTGGACGGGACAGCGAACACTGAAGCTTTCTTT. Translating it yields CASSLDGTANTEAFF.

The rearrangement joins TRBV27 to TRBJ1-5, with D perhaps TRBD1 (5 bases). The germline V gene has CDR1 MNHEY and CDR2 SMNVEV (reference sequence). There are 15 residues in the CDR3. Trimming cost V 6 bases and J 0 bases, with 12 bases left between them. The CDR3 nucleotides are TGTGCCAGCAGCATAGACAGCTATAGCAATCAGCCCCAGCATTTT. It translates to CASSIDSYSNQPQHF.

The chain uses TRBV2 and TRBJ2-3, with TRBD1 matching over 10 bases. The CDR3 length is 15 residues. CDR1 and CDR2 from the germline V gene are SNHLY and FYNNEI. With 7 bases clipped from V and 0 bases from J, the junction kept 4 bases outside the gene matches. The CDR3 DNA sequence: TGTGCCAGCACCCGACAGGGGGCTAGCACAGATACGCAGTATTTT. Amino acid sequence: CASTRQGASTDTQYF.